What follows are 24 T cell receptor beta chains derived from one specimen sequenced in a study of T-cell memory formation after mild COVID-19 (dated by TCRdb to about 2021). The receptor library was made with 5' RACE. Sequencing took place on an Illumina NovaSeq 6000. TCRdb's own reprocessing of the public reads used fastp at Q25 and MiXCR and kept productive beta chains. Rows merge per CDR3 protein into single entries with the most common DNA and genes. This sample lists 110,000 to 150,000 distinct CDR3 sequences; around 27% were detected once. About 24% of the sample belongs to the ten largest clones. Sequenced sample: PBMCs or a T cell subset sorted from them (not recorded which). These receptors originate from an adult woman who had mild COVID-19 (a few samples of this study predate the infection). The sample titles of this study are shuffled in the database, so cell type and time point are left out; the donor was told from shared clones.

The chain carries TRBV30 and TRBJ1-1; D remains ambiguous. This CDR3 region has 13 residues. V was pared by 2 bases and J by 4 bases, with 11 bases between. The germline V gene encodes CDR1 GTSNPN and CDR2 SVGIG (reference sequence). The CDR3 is CAWSLTGLTEAFF. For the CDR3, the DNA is TGTGCCTGGAGTCTAACTGGCCTCACTGAAGCTTTCTTT.

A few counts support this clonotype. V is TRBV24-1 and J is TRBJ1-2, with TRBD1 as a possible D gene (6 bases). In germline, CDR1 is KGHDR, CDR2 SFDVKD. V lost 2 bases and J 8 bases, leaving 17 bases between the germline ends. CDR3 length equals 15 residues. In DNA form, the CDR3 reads TGTGCCACCAGTGATTCCGGACAGAGTAGGAAGGGCTACACCTTC. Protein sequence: CATSDSGQSRKGYTF.

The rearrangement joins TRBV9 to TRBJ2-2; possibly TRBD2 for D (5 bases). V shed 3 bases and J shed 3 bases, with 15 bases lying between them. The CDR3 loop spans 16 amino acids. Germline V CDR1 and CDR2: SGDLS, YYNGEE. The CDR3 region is CASSDRLGVDTGELFF. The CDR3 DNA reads TGTGCCAGCAGCGACCGTCTGGGAGTCGACACCGGGGAGCTGTTTTTT. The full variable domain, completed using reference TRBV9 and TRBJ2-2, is DSGVTQTPKHLITATGQRVTLRCSPRSGDLSVYWYQQSLDQGLQFLIQYYNGEERAKGNILERFSAQQFPDLHSELNLSSLELGDSALYFCASSDRLGVDTGELFFGEGSRLTVL.

CDR3 residues: CASSYSGQSSYEQYF. The CDR3 DNA follows: TGTGCCAGCAGTTACTCGGGACAGAGCTCCTACGAGCAGTACTTC. V is TRBV27 and J is TRBJ2-7, with 7 bases lining up with TRBD1. The V segment lost 4 bases and the J segment 0 bases; nucleotides outside the gene matches: 6. CDR1 and CDR2 from the germline V gene are MNHEY and SMNVEV (reference sequence). This CDR3 comprises 15 residues.

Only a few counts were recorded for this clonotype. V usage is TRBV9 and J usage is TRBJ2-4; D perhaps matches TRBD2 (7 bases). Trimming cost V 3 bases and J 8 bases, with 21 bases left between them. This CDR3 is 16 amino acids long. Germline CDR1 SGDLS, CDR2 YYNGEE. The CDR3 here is CASSGLGGAAQDIQYF. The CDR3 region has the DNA TGTGCCAGCAGCGGTCTGGGGGGGGCCGCGCAGGACATTCAGTACTTC.

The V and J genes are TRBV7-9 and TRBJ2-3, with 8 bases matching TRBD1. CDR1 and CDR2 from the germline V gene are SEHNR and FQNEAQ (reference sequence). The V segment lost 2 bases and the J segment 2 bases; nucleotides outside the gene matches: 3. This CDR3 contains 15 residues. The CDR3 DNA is TGTGCCAGCAGCTTAAGGGACAGGAACACAGATACGCAGTATTTT. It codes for CASSLRDRNTDTQYF.

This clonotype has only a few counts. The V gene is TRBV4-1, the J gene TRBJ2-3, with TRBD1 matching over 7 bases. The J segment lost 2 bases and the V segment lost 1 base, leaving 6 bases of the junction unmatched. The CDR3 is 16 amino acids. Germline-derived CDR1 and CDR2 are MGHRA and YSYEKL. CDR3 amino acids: CASSQALGQLTDTQYF. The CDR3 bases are TGCGCCAGCAGCCAAGCATTGGGACAGCTCACAGATACGCAGTATTTT.

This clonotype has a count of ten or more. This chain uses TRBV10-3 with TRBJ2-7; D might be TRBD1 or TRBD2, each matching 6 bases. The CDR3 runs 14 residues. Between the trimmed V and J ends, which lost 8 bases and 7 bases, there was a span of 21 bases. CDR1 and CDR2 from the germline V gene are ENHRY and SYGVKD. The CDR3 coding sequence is TGTGCCATCGGGGACTCACAGGGTACGGGGGAGCAGTACTTC. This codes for CAIGDSQGTGEQYF.

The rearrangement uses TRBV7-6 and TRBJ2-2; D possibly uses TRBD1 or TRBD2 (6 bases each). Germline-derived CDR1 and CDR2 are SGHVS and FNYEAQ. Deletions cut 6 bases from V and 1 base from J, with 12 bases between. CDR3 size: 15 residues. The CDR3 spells CASRWGAGNTGELFF. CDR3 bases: TGTGCCAGCAGGTGGGGGGCAGGGAACACCGGGGAGCTGTTTTTT.

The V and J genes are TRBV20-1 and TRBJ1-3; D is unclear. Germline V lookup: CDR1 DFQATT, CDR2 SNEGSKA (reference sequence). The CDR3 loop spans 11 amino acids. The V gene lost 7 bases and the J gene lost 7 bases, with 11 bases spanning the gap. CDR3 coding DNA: TGCAGTGTATTCTGGGGTAACACCATATATTTT. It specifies CSVFWGNTIYF.

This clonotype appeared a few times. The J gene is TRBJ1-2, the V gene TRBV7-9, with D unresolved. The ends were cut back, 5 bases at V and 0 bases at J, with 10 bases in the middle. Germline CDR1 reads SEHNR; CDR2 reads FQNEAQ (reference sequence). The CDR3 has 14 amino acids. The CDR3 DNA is TGTGCCAGCAGCCCGTCGGGCTCTAACTATGGCTACACCTTC. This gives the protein CASSPSGSNYGYTF. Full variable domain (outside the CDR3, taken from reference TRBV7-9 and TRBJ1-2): DTGVSQNPRHKITKRGQNVTFRCDPISEHNRLYWYRQTLGQGPEFLTYFQNEAQLEKSRLLSDRFSAERPKGSFSTLEIQRTEQGDSAMYLCASSPSGSNYGYTFGSGTRLTVV.

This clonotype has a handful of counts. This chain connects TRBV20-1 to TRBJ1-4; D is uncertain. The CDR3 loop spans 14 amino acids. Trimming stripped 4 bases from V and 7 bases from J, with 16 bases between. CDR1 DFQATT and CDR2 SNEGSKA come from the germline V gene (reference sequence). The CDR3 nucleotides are TGCAGTGCTACCCTCGGGTCCACGAGTGAAAAACTGTTTTTT. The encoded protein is CSATLGSTSEKLFF.

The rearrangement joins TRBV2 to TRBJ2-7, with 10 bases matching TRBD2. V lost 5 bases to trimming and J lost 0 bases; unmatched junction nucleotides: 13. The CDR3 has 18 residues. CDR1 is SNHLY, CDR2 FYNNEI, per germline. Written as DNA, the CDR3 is TGTGCCAGCAGTAAACCGGTGGGACTAGCGCCGAGCTCCTACGAGCAGTACTTC. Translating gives CASSKPVGLAPSSYEQYF. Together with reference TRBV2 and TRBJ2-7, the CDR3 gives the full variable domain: EPEVTQTPSHQVTQMGQEVILRCVPISNHLYFYWYRQILGQKVEFLVSFYNNEISEKSEIFDDQFSVERPDGSNFTLKIRSTKLEDSAMYFCASSKPVGLAPSSYEQYFGPGTRLTVT.

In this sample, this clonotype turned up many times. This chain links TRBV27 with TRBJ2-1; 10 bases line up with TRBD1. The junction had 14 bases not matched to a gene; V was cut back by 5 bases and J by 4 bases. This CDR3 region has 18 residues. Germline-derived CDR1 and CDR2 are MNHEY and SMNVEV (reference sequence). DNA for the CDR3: TGTGCCAGCAGTCAGACAGGGGGCTCTTTGATTCCTTACAATGAGCAGTTCTTC. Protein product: CASSQTGGSLIPYNEQFF.

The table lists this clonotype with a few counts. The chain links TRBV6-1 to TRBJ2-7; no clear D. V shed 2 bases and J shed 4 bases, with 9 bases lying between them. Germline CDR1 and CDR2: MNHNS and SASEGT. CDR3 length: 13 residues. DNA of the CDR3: TGTGCCAGCAGTGAAAGACTTGGGTACGAGCAGTACTTC. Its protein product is CASSERLGYEQYF.

In DNA, the CDR3 is TGTGCCAGCAGCGAGGGCATCTTTAACACCGGGGAGCTGTTTTTT. Protein product: CASSEGIFNTGELFF. The chain combines TRBV6-4 with TRBJ2-2, with D maybe TRBD2 (5 bases). The germline CDR1 and CDR2 sequences are MRHNA and SNTAGT. The CDR3 spans 15 residues. The germline V and J ends were trimmed by 6 bases and 2 bases, with 13 bases remaining between them.

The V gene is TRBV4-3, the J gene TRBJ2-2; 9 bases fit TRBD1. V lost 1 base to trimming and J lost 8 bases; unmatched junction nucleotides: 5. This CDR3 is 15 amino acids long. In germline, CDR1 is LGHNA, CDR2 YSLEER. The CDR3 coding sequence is TGCGCCAGCAGCCAAGGGGACAGGGCCTGGGGGGAGCTGTTTTTT. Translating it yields CASSQGDRAWGELFF.

The CDR3 protein is CASSNVVSTEAFF. The CDR3 coding sequence is TGTGCCAGCAGCAACGTGGTCAGCACTGAAGCTTTCTTT. The chain couples TRBV28 to TRBJ1-1; D not resolved. This CDR3 has 13 amino acids. Per germline, CDR1 MDHEN and CDR2 SYDVKM. V dropped 6 bases and J dropped 4 bases, with 12 bases sitting between them.

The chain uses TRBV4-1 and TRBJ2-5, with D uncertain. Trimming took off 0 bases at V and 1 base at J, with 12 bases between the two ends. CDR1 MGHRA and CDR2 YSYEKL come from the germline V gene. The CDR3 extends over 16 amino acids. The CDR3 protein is CASSQEGLGPQETQYF. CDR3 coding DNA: TGCGCCAGCAGCCAAGAAGGGTTAGGACCCCAAGAGACCCAGTACTTC.

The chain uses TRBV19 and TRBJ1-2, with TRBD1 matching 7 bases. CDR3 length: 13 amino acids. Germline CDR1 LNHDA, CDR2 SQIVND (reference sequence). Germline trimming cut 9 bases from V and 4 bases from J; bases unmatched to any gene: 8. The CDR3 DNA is TGTGCCAGCGATCAGACAGGGCTCTATGGCTACACCTTC. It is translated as CASDQTGLYGYTF.

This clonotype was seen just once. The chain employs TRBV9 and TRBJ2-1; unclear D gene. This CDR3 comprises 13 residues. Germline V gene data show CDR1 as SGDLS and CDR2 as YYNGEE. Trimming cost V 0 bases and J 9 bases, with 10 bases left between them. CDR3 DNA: TGTGCCAGCAGCGTAGTGACTTCTGCTGAGCAGTTCTTC. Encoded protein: CASSVVTSAEQFF.

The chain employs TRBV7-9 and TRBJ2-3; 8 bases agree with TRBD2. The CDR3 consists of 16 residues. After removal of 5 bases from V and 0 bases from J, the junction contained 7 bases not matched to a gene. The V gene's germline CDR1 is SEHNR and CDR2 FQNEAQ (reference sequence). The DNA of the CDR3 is TGTGCCAGCAGCGGACCGGGGGGGACTAGCACAGATACGCAGTATTTT. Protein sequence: CASSGPGGTSTDTQYF.

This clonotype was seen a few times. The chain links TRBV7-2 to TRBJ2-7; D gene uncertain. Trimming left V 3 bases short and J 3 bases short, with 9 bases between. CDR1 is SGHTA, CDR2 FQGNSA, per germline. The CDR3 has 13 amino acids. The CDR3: CASSLNSYYEQYF. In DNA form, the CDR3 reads TGTGCCAGCAGCTTGAACAGCTACTACGAGCAGTACTTC.

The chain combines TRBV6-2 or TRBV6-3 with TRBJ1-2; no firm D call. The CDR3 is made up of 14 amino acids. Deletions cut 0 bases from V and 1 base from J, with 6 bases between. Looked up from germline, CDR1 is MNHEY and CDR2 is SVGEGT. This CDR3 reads CASSYSELNYGYTF. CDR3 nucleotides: TGTGCCAGCAGTTACTCGGAGCTTAACTATGGCTACACCTTC.